Following are 12 T cell receptor beta chains from one sample sequenced in a study of T cell clones after liver transplantation. Data came from immunoSEQ multiplex PCR; TCRdb stores just in-frame clones and leaves some out. The sample carries tens of thousands of clones, over 70% recorded once. The sample here was CD4+ T cells from blood, taken 12 months after liver transplant. The receptors were sampled from a human patient who received a liver transplant. T cells may partly derive from the graft donor.

The CDR3 spells CASSASRTLAHYEQYF. CDR3 in DNA: TGCGCCAGCAGCGCCTCCCGAACACTAGCTCACTACGAGCAGTACTTC. The chain links TRBV4-1 to TRBJ2-7; D is possibly TRBD2 (6 bases). The germline gives CDR1 MGHRA, CDR2 YSYEKL. The CDR3 is made up of 16 amino acids. V dropped 5 bases and J dropped 3 bases, with 20 bases sitting between them.

The genes are TRBV9 and TRBJ2-2; possibly TRBD1 or TRBD2 for D (5 bases each). Trimming removed 0 bases from V and 2 bases from J, with 11 bases in between. Germline CDR1 SGDLS, CDR2 YYNGEE. The CDR3 is 16 residues long. The CDR3 DNA is TGTGCCAGCAGCGTAGAAGGGACCCTTAACACCGGGGAGCTGTTTTTT. Translation gives CASSVEGTLNTGELFF.

V usage is TRBV29-1 and J usage is TRBJ2-7; D is unclear. Germline V CDR1 and CDR2: SQVTM, ANQGSEA. The CDR3 has 11 residues. The V end was cut by 5 bases, the J end by 7 bases, with 12 bases between. CDR3 in DNA: TGCAGCGTTAATTATGGATGGGAGCAGTACTTC. Protein sequence: CSVNYGWEQYF.

V and J are TRBV7-8 and TRBJ2-2; weak D call: TRBD1 (6 bases). Trimming removed 5 bases at V and 0 bases at J, with 13 bases between. CDR1 is SGHVS and CDR2 is FQNEAQ in the germline V gene. This CDR3 contains 16 residues. This CDR3 reads CASSHLRGSNTGELFF. The CDR3 DNA follows: TGTGCCAGCAGCCACCTCAGGGGATCGAACACCGGGGAGCTGTTTTTT.

Comments on this clone: Distinct nucleotide sequences in the sample also encode this CDR3. The genes are TRBV5-1 and TRBJ1-1, with D unresolved. V was cut by 0 bases and J by 1 base, with 7 bases left in between. Germline CDR1 reads SGHRS; CDR2 reads YFSETQ. This CDR3 has 14 amino acids. The CDR3 coding sequence is TGCGCCAGCAGCTTGGACGGTCGGAACACTGAAGCTTTCTTT. This codes for CASSLDGRNTEAFF.

The chain employs TRBV11-3 and TRBJ1-2; D uncertain. Trimming pared 1 base from V and 8 bases from J, leaving 8 bases between. The CDR3 has 12 amino acids. CDR1 is SGHNT and CDR2 is YENEEA in the germline V gene. CDR3 in DNA: TGTGCCAGCAGCTTAGGCGGGAAGGGCTACACCTTC. Residues: CASSLGGKGYTF.

This clone was seen just once. The V call is TRBV6-1, the J call TRBJ1-5, with D possibly TRBD1 on 6 matching bases. The CDR3 extends over 14 amino acids. V shed 9 bases and J shed 5 bases, with 17 bases lying between them. Germline CDR1 and CDR2: MNHNS and SASEGT. The CDR3, as DNA: TGTGCCAGTGCCATGGGGACAACTTATCAGCCCCAGCATTTT. Residues: CASAMGTTYQPQHF.

This clone was seen only a few times. The chain employs TRBV28 and TRBJ2-1; TRBD2 might be the D (5 bases). The CDR3 is 12 residues long. Per the germline V gene, CDR1 is MDHEN and CDR2 is SYDVKM. V lost 3 bases to trimming and J lost 10 bases, with 10 bases between them. The DNA of the CDR3 is TGTGCCAGCAGTTTGAGGGTGAGGGAGCAGTTCTTC. Amino acids: CASSLRVREQFF.

V gene TRBV4-1 combines with J gene TRBJ1-1; D perhaps matches TRBD1 (6 bases). Trimming cost V 0 bases and J 7 bases, with 9 bases left between them. In germline, CDR1 is MGHRA, CDR2 YSYEKL. This CDR3 spans 13 amino acids. The CDR3, as DNA: TGCGCCAGCAGCCAAGATTTAGGGGGTGAAGCTTTCTTT. This codes for CASSQDLGGEAFF.

This rearrangement joins TRBV19 to TRBJ2-1, with 7 bases matching TRBD1. Germline V CDR1 and CDR2: LNHDA, SQIVND (reference sequence). V lost 3 bases and J lost 7; bases outside the gene matches: 12. The CDR3 is 16 amino acids. CDR3 protein: CASSISETGKRNEQFF. Here the CDR3 DNA reads TGTGCCAGTAGTATTTCAGAGACAGGGAAGAGGAATGAGCAGTTCTTC.

This clone came up a few times. The chain uses TRBV10-3 and TRBJ1-5, with D unresolved. The ends were cut back, 0 bases at V and 4 bases at J, with 19 bases in the middle. The CDR3 contains 18 residues. Germline CDR1 and CDR2: ENHRY and SYGVKD. CDR3 sequence (DNA): TGTGCCATCAGTGAGTCGATAGCCTTCCAGCTACGGAATCAGCCCCAGCATTTT. Residues: CAISESIAFQLRNQPQHF.

The V and J genes are TRBV19 and TRBJ2-2, with 12 bases identical to TRBD2. This CDR3 region has 18 residues. V lost 4 bases, J lost 1 base, and 7 bases stayed unmatched. The germline CDR1 and CDR2 sequences are LNHDA and SQIVND (reference sequence). The CDR3 DNA reads TGTGCCAGTAGTACCGCGACTAGCGGGAGAGGGAACACCGGGGAGCTGTTTTTT. As protein: CASSTATSGRGNTGELFF.